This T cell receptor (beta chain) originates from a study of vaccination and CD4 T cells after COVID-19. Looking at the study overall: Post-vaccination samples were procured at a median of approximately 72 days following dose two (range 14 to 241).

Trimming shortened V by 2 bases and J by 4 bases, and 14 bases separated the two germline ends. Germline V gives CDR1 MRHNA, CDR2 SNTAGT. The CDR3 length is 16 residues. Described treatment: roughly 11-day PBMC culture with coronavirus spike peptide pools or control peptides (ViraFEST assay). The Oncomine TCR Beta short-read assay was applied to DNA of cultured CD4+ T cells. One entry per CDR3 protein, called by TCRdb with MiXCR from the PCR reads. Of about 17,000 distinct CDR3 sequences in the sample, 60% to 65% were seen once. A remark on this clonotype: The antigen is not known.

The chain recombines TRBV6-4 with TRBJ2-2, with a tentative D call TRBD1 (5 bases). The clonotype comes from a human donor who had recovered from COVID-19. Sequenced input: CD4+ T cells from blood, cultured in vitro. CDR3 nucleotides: TGTGCCAGCAGTGACAGCTACAGGTTTTTCACCGGGGAGCTGTTTTTT. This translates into CASSDSYRFFTGELFF.